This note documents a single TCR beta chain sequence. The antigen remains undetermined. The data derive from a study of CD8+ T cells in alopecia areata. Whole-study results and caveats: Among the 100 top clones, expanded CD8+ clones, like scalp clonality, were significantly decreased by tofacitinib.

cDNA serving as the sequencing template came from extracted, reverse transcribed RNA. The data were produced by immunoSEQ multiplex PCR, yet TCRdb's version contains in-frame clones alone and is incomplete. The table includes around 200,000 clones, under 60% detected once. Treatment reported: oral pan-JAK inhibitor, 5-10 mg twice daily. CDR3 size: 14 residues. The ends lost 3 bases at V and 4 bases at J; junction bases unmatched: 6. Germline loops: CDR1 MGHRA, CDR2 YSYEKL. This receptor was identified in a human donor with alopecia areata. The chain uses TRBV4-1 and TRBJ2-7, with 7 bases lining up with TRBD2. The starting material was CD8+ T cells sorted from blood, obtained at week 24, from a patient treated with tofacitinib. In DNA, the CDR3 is TGCGCCAGCAGCCATGGGGACGGGGGGTACGAGCAGTACTTC. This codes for CASSHGDGGYEQYF.